This TCR beta chain was captured by sequencing in a study of blood T cell repertoires in COVID-19. Sequenced by immunoSEQ multiplex PCR; TCRdb stores in-frame clones only, minus some. The sample shows approximately 240,000 clones, around nine tenths of them seen only once. The sample taken for sequencing was peripheral blood. The receptor's source is a woman younger than 30 who had recovered from COVID-19.

The CDR3 DNA reads as TGCAGTGCTAGTATACTCTCCTACGAGCAGTACTTC. This sequence encodes CSASILSYEQYF. This rearrangement joins TRBV20-1 to TRBJ2-7; D remains ambiguous. Trimming cost V 3 bases and J 0 bases, with 6 bases left between them. Per germline, CDR1 DFQATT and CDR2 SNEGSKA (reference sequence). The CDR3 runs to 12 residues.